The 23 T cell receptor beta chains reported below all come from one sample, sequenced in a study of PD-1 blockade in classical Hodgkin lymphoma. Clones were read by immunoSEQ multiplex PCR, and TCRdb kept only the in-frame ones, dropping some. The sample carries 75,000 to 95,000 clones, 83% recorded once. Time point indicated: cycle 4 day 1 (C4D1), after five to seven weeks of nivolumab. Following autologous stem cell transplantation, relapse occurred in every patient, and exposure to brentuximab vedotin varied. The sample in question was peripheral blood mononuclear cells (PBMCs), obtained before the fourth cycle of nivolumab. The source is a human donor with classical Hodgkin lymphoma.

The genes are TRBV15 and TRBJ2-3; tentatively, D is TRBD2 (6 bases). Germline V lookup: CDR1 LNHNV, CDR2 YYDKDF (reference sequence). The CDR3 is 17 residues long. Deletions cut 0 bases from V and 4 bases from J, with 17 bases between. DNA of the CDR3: TGTGCCACCAGCAGAGATCGGGGGAGTGCGAGTCCAGATACGCAGTATTTT. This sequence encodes CATSRDRGSASPDTQYF.

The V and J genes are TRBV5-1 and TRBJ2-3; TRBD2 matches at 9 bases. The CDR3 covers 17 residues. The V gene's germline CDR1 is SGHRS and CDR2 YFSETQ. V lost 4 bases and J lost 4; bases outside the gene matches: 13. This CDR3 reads CASSRGSGLAGADTQYF. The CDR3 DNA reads TGCGCCAGCAGCCGCGGGTCGGGACTAGCTGGCGCAGATACGCAGTATTTT.

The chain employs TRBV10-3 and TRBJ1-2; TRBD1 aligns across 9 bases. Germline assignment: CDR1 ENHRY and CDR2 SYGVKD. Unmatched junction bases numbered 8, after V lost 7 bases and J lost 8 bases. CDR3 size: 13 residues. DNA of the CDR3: TGTGCCATCACCCTGACAGGGGGAGGGGGCTACACCTTC. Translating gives CAITLTGGGGYTF.

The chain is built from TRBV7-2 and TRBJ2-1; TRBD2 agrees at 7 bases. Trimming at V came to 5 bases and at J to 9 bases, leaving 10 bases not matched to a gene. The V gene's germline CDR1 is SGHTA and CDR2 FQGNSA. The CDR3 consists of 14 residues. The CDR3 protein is CASSRSGPLGEQFF. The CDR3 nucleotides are TGTGCCAGCAGCCGTAGCGGGCCCCTAGGTGAGCAGTTCTTC. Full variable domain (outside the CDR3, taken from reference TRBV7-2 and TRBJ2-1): GAGVSQSPSNKVTEKGKDVELRCDPISGHTALYWYRQSLGQGLEFLIYFQGNSAPDKSGLPSDRFSAERTGGSVSTLTIQRTQQEDSAVYLCASSRSGPLGEQFFGPGTRLTVL.

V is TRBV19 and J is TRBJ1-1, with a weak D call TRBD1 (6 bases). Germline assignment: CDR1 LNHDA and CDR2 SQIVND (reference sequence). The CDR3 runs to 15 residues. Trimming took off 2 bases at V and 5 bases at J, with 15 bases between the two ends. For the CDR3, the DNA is TGTGCCAGTAGTATAATAGTTTCAGGGGTGACTGAAGCTTTCTTT. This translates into CASSIIVSGVTEAFF.

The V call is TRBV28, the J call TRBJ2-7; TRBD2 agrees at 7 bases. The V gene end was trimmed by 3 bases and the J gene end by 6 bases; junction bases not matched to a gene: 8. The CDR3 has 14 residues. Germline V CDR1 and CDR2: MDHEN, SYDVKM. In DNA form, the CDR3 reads TGTGCCAGCAGTTTCCGGGGCGGGGGTGTCGAGCAGTACTTC. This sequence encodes CASSFRGGGVEQYF.

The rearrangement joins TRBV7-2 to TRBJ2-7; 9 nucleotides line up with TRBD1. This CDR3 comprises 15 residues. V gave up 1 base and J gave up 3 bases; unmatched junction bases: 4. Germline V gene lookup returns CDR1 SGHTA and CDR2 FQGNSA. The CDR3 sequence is CASSLGRDRVYEQYF. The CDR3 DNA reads TGTGCCAGCAGCTTAGGGAGGGACAGGGTCTACGAGCAGTACTTC.

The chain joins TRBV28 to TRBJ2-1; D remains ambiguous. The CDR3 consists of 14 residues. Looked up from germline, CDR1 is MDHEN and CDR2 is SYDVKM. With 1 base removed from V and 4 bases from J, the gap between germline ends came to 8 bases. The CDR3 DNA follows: TGTGCCAGCAGTTTATCAGCCGGGTACAATGAGCAGTTCTTC. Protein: CASSLSAGYNEQFF.

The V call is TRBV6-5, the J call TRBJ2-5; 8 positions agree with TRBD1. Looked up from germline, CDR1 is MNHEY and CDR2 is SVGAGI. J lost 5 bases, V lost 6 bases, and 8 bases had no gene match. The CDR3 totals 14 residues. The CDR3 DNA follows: TGTGCCAGCAGCCGATCAGGGGGCTGGGAGACCCAGTACTTC. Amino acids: CASSRSGGWETQYF.

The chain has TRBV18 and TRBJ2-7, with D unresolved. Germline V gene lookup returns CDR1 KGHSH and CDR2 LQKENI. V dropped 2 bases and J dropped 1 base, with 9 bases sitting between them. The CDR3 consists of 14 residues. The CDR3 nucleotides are TGTGCCAGCTCACCAGAGCTGGGATCCTACGAGCAGTACTTC. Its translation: CASSPELGSYEQYF.

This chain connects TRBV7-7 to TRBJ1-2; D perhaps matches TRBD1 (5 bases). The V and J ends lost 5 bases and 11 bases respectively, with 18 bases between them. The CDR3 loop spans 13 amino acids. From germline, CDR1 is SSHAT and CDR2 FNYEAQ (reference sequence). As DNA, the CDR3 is TGTGCCAGCAGCCCCATCGTGGGGGGAGGGTACACCTTC. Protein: CASSPIVGGGYTF.

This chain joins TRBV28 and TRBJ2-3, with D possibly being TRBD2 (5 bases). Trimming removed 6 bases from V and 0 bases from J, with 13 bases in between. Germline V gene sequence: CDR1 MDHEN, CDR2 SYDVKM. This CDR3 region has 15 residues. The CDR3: CASSPPGISTDTQYF. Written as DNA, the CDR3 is TGTGCCAGCAGCCCCCCCGGGATAAGCACAGATACGCAGTATTTT.

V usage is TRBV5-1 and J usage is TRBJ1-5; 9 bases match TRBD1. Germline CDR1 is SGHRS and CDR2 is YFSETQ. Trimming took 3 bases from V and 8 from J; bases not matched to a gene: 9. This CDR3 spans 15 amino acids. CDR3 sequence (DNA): TGCGCCAGCAGCTCCACAGGGGGCGTAGAGGAGCCCCAGCATTTT. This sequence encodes CASSSTGGVEEPQHF.

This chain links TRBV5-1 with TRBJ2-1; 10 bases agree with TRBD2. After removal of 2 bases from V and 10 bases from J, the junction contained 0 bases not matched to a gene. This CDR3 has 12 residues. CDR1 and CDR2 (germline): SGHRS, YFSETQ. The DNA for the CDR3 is TGCGCCAGCAGCTTTAGCGGGGGGGAGCAGTTCTTC. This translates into CASSFSGGEQFF.

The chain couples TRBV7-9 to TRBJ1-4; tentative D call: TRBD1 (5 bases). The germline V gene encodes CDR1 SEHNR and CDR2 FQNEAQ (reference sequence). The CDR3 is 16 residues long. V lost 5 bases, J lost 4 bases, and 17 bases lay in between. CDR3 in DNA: TGTGCCAGCAGCCCAACCCCGGGACGGGTTAATGAAAAACTGTTTTTT. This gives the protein CASSPTPGRVNEKLFF.

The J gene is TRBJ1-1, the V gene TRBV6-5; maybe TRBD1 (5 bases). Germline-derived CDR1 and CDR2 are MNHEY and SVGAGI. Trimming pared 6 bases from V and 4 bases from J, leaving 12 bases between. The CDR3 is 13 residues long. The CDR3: CASSQRGSTEAFF. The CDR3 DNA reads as TGTGCCAGCAGCCAGAGGGGATCCACTGAAGCTTTCTTT.

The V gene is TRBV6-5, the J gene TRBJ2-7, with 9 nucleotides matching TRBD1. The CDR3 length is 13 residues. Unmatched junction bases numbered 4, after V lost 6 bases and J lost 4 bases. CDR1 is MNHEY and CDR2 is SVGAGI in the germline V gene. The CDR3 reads CASRGQGLYEQYF. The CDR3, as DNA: TGTGCCAGCAGAGGACAGGGGCTGTACGAGCAGTACTTC.

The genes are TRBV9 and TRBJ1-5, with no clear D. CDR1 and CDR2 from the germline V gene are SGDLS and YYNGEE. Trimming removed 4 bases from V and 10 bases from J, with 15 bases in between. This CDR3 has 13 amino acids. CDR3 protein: CASSPGPGDPQHF. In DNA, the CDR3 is TGTGCCAGCAGCCCTGGGCCCGGGGATCCCCAGCATTTT.

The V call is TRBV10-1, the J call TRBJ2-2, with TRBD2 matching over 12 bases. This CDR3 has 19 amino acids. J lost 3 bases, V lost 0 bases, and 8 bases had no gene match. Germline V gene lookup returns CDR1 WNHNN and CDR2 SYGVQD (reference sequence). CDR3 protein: CASSESTASGRGDTGELFF. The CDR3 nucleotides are TGCGCCAGCAGTGAGTCGACAGCTAGCGGGAGGGGCGACACCGGGGAGCTGTTTTTT.

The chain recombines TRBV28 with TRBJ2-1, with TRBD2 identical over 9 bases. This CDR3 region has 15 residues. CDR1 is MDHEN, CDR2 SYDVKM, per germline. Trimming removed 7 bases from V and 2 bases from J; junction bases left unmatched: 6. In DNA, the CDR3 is TGTGCCAGCACGGTGGCGGGAGGGACCTACAATGAGCAGTTCTTC. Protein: CASTVAGGTYNEQFF. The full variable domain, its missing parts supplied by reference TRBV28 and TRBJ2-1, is DVKVTQSSRYLVKRTGEKVFLECVQDMDHENMFWYRQDPGLGLRLIYFSYDVKMKEKGDIPEGYSVSREKKERFSLILESASTNQTSMYLCASTVAGGTYNEQFFGPGTRLTVL.

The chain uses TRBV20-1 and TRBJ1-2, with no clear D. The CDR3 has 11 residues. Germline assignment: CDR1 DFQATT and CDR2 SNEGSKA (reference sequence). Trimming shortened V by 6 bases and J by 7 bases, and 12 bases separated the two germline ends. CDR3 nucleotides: TGCAGTGCCTTCAATCCGGGTGGCTACACCTTC. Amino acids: CSAFNPGGYTF.

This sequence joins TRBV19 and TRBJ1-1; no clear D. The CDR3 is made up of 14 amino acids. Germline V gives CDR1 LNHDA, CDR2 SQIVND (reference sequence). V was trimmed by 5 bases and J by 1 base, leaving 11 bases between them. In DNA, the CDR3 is TGTGCCAGTAGTTTGTTCCCGGCGAACACTGAAGCTTTCTTT. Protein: CASSLFPANTEAFF.

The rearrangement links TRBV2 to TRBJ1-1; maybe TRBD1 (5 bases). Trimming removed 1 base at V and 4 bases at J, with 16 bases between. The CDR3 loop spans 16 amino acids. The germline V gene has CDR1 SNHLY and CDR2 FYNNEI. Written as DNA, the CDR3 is TGTGCCAGCAGTGAAGTGGGGCGTAGGGGTCTCACTGAAGCTTTCTTT. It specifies CASSEVGRRGLTEAFF.